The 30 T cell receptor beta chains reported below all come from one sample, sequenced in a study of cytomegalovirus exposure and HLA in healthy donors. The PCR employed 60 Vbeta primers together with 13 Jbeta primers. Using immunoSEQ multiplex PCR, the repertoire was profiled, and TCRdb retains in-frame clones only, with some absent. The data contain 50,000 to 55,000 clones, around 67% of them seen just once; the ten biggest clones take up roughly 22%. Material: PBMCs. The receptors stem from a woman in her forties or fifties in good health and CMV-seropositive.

The CDR3 DNA reads as TGTGCCAGCAGTCTAGACGAGGTCCATGAGCAGTTCTTC. This codes for CASSLDEVHEQFF. The chain combines TRBV7-8 with TRBJ2-1; D not certain. CDR3 length: 13 residues. Per the germline V gene, CDR1 is SGHVS and CDR2 is FQNEAQ. The germline V and J ends were trimmed by 6 bases and 8 bases, with 14 bases remaining between them.

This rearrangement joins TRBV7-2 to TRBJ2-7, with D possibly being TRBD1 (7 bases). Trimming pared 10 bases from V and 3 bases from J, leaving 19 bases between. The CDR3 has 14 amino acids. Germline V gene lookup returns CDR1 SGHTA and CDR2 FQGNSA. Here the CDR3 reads CATQQAGGIYEQYF. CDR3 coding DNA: TGTGCCACCCAACAAGCAGGGGGGATCTACGAGCAGTACTTC.

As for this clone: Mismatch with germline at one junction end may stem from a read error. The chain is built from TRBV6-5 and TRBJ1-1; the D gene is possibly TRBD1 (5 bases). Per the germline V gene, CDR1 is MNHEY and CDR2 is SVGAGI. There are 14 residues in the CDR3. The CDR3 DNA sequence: TGTGCCAGCACCACTGGCCGGGGGAACGCTGAAGCTTTCTTT. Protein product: CASTTGRGNAEAFF.

The CDR3, as DNA: TGTGCCAGTAAGGGACTAGCGGGAAAGGAGCAGTTCTTC. Its protein product is CASKGLAGKEQFF. The genes are TRBV19 and TRBJ2-1, with TRBD2 matching over 13 bases. With 7 bases clipped from V and 10 bases from J, the junction kept 4 bases outside the gene matches. CDR1 and CDR2 (germline): LNHDA, SQIVND (reference sequence). The CDR3 sequence is 13 residues long. Full variable domain (rest looked up from reference TRBV19 and TRBJ2-1): DGGITQSPKYLFRKEGQNVTLSCEQNLNHDAMYWYRQDPGQGLRLIYYSQIVNDFQKGDIAEGYSVSREKKESFPLTVTSAQKNPTAFYLCASKGLAGKEQFFGPGTRLTVL.

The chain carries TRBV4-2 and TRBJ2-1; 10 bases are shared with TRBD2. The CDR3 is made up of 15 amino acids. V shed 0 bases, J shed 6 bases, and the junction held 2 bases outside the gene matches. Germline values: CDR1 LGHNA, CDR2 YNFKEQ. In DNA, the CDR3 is TGTGCCAGCAGCCAAGACCCTAGCGGGAGCAATGAGCAGTTCTTC. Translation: CASSQDPSGSNEQFF.

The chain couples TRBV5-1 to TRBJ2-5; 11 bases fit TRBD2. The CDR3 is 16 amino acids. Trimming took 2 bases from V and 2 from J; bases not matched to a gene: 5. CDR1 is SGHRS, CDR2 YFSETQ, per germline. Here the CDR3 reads CASSLGTSGTQETQYF. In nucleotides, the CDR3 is TGCGCCAGCAGCTTAGGGACTAGCGGTACTCAAGAGACCCAGTACTTC.

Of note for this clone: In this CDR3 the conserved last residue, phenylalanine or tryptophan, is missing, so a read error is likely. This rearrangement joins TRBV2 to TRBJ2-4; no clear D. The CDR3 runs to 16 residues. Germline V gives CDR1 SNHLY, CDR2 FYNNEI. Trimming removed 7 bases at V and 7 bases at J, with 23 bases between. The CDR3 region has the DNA TGTGCCAGCAACCCTGCCGTCCCGGTAGTGCGGAACATTCAGTACGTC. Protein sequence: CASNPAVPVVRNIQYV.

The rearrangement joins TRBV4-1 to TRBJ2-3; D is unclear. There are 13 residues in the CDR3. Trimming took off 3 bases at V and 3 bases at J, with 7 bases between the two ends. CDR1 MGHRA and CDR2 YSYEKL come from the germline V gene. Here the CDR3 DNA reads TGCGCCAGCAGCCACCCCAGAACAGATACGCAGTATTTT. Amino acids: CASSHPRTDTQYF.

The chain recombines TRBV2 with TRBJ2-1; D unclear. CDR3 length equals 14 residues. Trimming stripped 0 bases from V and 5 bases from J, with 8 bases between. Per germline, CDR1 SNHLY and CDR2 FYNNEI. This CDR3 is CASSEARGHNEQFF. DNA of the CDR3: TGTGCCAGCAGTGAAGCACGTGGGCACAATGAGCAGTTCTTC.

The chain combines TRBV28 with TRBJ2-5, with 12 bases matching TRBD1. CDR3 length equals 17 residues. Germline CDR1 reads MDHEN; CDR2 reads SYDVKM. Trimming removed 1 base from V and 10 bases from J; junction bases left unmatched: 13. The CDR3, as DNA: TGTGCCAGCAGTTTATTAGGGGGGGACAGGGGGCGGCGGGACCAGTACTTC. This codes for CASSLLGGDRGRRDQYF. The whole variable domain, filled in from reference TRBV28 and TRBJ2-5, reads DVKVTQSSRYLVKRTGEKVFLECVQDMDHENMFWYRQDPGLGLRLIYFSYDVKMKEKGDIPEGYSVSREKKERFSLILESASTNQTSMYLCASSLLGGDRGRRDQYFGPGTRLLVL.

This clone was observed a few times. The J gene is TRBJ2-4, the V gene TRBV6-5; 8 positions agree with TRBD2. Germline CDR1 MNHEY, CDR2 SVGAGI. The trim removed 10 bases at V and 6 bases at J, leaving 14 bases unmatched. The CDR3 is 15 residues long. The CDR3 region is CATRPPGLGTNIQYF. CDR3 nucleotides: TGTGCCACCCGCCCCCCGGGACTAGGAACAAACATTCAGTACTTC.

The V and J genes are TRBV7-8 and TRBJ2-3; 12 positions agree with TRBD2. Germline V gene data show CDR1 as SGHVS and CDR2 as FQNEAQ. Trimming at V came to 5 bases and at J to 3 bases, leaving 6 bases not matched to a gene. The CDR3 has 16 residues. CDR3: CASSAWTSGATDTQYF. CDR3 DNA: TGTGCCAGCAGCGCTTGGACTAGCGGGGCTACAGATACGCAGTATTTT.

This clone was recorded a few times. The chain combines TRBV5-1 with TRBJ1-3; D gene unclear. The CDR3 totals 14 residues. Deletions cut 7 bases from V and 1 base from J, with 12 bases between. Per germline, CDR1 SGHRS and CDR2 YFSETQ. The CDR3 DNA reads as TGCGCCAGCGCGGGAACAGCTTCTGGAAACACCATATATTTT. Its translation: CASAGTASGNTIYF. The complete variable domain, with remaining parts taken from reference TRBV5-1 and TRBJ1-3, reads KAGVTQTPRYLIKTRGQQVTLSCSPISGHRSVSWYQQTPGQGLQFLFEYFSETQRNKGNFPGRFSGRQFSNSRSEMNVSTLELGDSALYLCASAGTASGNTIYFGEGSWLTVV.

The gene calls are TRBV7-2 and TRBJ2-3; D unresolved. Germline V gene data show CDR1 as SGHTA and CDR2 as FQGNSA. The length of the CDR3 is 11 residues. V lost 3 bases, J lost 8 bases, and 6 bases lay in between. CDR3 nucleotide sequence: TGTGCCAGCAGCTTTAGAGGTACGCAGTATTTT. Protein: CASSFRGTQYF.

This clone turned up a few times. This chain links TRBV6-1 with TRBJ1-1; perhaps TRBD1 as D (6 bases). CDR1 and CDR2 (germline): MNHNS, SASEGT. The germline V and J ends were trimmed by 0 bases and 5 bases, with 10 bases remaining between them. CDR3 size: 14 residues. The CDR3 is CASSEAGGRTEAFF. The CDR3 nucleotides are TGTGCCAGCAGTGAAGCCGGGGGGCGGACTGAAGCTTTCTTT.

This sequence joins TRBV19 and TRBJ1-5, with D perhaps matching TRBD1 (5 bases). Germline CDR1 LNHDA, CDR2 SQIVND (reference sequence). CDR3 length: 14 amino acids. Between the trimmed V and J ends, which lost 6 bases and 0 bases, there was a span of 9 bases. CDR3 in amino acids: CASSPTASNQPQHF. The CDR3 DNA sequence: TGTGCCAGTAGCCCGACAGCTAGCAATCAGCCCCAGCATTTT.

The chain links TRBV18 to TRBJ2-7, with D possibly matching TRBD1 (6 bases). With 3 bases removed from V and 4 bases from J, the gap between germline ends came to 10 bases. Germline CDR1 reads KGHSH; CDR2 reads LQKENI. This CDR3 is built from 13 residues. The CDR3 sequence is CASSPGTSYEQYF. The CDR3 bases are TGTGCCAGCTCACCCGGGACATCTTACGAGCAGTACTTC.

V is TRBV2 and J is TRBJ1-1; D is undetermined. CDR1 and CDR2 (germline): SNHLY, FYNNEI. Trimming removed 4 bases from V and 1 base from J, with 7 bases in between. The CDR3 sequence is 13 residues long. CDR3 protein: CASSVEGNTEAFF. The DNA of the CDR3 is TGTGCCAGCAGTGTAGAGGGGAACACTGAAGCTTTCTTT.

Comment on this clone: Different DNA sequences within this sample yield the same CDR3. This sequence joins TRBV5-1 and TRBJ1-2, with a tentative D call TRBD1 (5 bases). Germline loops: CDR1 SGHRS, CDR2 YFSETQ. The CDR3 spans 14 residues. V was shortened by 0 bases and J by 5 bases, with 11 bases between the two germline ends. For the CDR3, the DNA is TGCGCCAGCAGCTTGGGGGGGGGACTATATGGCTACACCTTC. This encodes CASSLGGGLYGYTF.

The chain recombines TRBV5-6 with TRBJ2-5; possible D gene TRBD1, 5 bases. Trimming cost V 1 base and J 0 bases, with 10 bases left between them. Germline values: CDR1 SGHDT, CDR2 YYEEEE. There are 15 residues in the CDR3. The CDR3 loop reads CASSLSAGYQETQYF. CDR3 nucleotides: TGTGCCAGCAGCTTGTCGGCAGGGTACCAAGAGACCCAGTACTTC.

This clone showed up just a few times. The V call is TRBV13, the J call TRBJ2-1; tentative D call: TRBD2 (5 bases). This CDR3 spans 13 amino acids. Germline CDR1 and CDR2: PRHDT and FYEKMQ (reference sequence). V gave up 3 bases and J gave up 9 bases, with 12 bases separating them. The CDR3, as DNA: TGTGCCAGCAGCTTGTGGAGTCGGGGTGAGCAGTTCTTC. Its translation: CASSLWSRGEQFF.

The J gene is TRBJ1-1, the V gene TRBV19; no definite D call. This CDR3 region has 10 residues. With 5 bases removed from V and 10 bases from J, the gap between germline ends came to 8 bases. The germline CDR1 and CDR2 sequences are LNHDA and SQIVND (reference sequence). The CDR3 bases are TGTGCCAGTAGTTCGAGAACAGCTTTCTTT. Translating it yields CASSSRTAFF. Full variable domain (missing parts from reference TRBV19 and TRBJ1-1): DGGITQSPKYLFRKEGQNVTLSCEQNLNHDAMYWYRQDPGQGLRLIYYSQIVNDFQKGDIAEGYSVSREKKESFPLTVTSAQKNPTAFYLCASSSRTAFFGQGTRLTVV.

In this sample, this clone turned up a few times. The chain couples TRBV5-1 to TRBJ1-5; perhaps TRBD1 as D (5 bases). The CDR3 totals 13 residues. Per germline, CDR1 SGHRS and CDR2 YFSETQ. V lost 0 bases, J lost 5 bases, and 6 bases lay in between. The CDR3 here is CASSLGRDQPQHF. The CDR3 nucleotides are TGCGCCAGCAGCTTGGGCAGGGATCAGCCCCAGCATTTT.

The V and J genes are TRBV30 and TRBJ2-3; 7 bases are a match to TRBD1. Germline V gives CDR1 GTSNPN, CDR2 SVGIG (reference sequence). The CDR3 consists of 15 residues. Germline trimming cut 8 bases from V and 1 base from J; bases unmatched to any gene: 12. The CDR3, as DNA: TGTGCCGTACAGGGGAAGGGAACGGGCACAGATACGCAGTATTTT. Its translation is CAVQGKGTGTDTQYF.

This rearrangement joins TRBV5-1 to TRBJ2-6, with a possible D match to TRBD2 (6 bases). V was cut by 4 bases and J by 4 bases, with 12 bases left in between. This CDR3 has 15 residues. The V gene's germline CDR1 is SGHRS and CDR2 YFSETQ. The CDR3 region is CASSQGTSGANVLTF. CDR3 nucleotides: TGCGCCAGCAGCCAAGGGACTTCAGGGGCCAACGTCCTGACTTTC.

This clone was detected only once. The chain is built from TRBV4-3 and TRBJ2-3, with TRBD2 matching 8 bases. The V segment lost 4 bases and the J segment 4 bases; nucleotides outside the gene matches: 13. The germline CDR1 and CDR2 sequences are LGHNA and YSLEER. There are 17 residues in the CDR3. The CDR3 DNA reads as TGCGCCAGCAGCCCCACTAGGCCTCTAGCGGGTGCAGATACGCAGTATTTT. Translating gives CASSPTRPLAGADTQYF.

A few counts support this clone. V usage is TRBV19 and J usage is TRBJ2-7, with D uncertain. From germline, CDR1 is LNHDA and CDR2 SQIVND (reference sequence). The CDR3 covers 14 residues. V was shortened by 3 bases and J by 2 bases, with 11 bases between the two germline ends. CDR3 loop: CASSITAFAYEQYF. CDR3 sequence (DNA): TGTGCCAGTAGTATCACCGCGTTCGCCTACGAGCAGTACTTC.

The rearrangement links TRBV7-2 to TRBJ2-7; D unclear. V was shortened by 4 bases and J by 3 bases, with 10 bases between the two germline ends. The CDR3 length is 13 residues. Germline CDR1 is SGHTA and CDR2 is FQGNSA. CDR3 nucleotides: TGTGCCAGCAGCTCGAGAAGAGGCTACGAGCAGTACTTC. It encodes CASSSRRGYEQYF.

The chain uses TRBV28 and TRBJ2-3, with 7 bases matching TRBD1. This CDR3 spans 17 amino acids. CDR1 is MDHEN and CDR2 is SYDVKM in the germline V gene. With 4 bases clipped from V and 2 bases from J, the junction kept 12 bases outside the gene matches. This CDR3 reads CASSSLQGFQITDTQYF. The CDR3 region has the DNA TGTGCCAGCAGTTCCCTACAGGGGTTCCAGATCACAGATACGCAGTATTTT.

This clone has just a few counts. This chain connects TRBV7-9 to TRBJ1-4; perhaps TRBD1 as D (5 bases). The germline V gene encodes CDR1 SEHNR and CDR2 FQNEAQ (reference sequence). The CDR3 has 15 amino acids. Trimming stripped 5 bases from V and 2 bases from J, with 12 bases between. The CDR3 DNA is TGTGCCAGCAGCCCCTCAGGGAATACTAATGAAAAACTGTTTTTT. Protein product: CASSPSGNTNEKLFF.